This TCR beta chain is drawn from a study of identical twins. Donors uniformly comprised healthy Caucasians. TCRdb redid the calling of the 5' RACE reads with MiXCR, one entry per CDR3 protein. Of roughly 490,000 distinct CDR3 sequences listed, more than 13% are singletons. This sample was shared with a second study, whose subject was yellow fever vaccine responses in identical twins. That work states: After vaccination, twins' T cell response reportedly seemed partly convergent, partly personalized.

This receptor was obtained from a woman aged 18-35 years in good health. Material: CD4+ T cells sorted from blood.

This CDR3 reads CASSSPGRQETQYF. For the CDR3, the DNA is TGTGCCAGCAGTTCGCCCGGGAGACAAGAGACCCAGTACTTC. V usage is TRBV27 and J usage is TRBJ2-5, with a tentative D call TRBD2 (6 bases). The CDR3 extends over 14 amino acids. Trimming cost V 4 bases and J 2 bases, with 11 bases left between them. In germline, CDR1 is MNHEY, CDR2 SMNVEV (reference sequence).